This T cell receptor beta chain came from a study of cytomegalovirus exposure and HLA in healthy donors. The study, taken as a whole, reports: TCR sequences were mostly rare, though some public TCRs occurred in many donors. Listed as cytomegalovirus-associated were more than 150 TCR beta chains.

The CDR3 spans 14 residues. The V gene's germline CDR1 is LNHDA and CDR2 SQIVND (reference sequence). The V end was cut by 7 bases, the J end by 7 bases, with 17 bases between. Generated by immunoSEQ multiplex PCR, the TCRdb table keeps only in-frame clones and is missing some. This sample yields fewer than 95,000 clones, of which about four fifths are seen a single time; 9% to 14% belongs to the top ten. Comment on this clone: Its antigen remains unknown.

This TCR derives from a woman under 30 in good health and CMV-seropositive. The chain recombines TRBV19 with TRBJ1-5; D perhaps matches TRBD1 (5 bases). The sequencing sample was made of PBMCs. The CDR3 region is CASNPRGGGQPQHF. DNA for the CDR3: TGTGCCAGTAACCCCCGGGGCGGAGGGCAGCCCCAGCATTTT.